This passage covers 18 T cell receptor beta chains from one sample sequenced in a study of cytomegalovirus exposure and HLA in healthy donors. Only in-frame clones appear in the TCRdb table, and some are missing; sequencing was by immunoSEQ multiplex PCR. The profile shows approximately 300,000 clones, approximately 90% of them singletons. Sample: PBMCs. The receptors derive from a woman younger than 35 in good health and CMV-seronegative.

The J gene is TRBJ2-7, the V gene TRBV7-9, with D possibly TRBD2 on 6 matching bases. V shed 4 bases and J shed 6 bases, with 16 bases lying between them. CDR3 length: 14 residues. Germline-derived CDR1 and CDR2 are SEHNR and FQNEAQ (reference sequence). The CDR3 reads CASSSAGTAAEQYF. DNA of the CDR3: TGTGCCAGCAGCTCCGCCGGGACTGCCGCCGAGCAGTACTTC.

The gene calls are TRBV7-3 and TRBJ2-1; 8 positions agree with TRBD2. Germline V lookup: CDR1 SGHTA, CDR2 FQGTGA. The V gene end was trimmed by 2 bases and the J gene end by 5 bases; junction bases not matched to a gene: 5. The CDR3 is made up of 15 amino acids. CDR3 residues: CASSLLAGSHNEQFF. The CDR3 DNA is TGTGCCAGCAGCTTACTAGCGGGTAGCCACAATGAGCAGTTCTTC.

The CDR3 protein is CASSVVLTGELFF. As DNA, the CDR3 is TGTGCCAGCAGCGTAGTCCTCACCGGGGAGCTGTTTTTT. The chain joins TRBV9 to TRBJ2-2; D is unclear. The CDR3 length is 13 residues. From germline, CDR1 is SGDLS and CDR2 YYNGEE. V lost 0 bases and J lost 4, with 4 bases in between.

This chain connects TRBV27 to TRBJ1-5; TRBD1 matches at 9 bases. There are 17 residues in the CDR3. The germline gives CDR1 MNHEY, CDR2 SMNVEV (reference sequence). Trimming at V came to 3 bases and at J to 7 bases, leaving 13 bases not matched to a gene. The CDR3 region is CASSFLYRGPVGQPQHF. In DNA form, the CDR3 reads TGTGCCAGCAGTTTCCTCTACAGGGGGCCTGTGGGGCAGCCCCAGCATTTT.

This clone occurred a few times. This rearrangement joins TRBV18 to TRBJ1-2, with 7 bases that match TRBD1. Looked up from germline, CDR1 is KGHSH and CDR2 is LQKENI. The CDR3 is 13 amino acids. Losses at the gene ends were 2 bases for V and 6 bases for J; bases not matched to a gene: 3. The CDR3 sequence is CASSPRGTDGYTF. CDR3 DNA sequence: TGTGCCAGCTCACCAAGGGGGACAGATGGCTACACCTTC.

The rearrangement uses TRBV18 and TRBJ2-7, with a possible D match to TRBD1 (6 bases). The CDR3 spans 13 residues. V was cut by 5 bases and J by 3 bases, with 11 bases left in between. Germline V gives CDR1 KGHSH, CDR2 LQKENI. Written as DNA, the CDR3 is TGTGCCAGCTCAAACCGGGACAACTACGAGCAGTACTTC. Protein: CASSNRDNYEQYF.

The rearrangement links TRBV6-5 to TRBJ1-3; no reliable D call. V was shortened by 11 bases and J by 0 bases, with 8 bases between the two germline ends. The CDR3 is 12 amino acids. Germline V gives CDR1 MNHEY, CDR2 SVGAGI. Here the CDR3 DNA reads TGTGCCTCCCGGGACTCTGGAAACACCATATATTTT. Protein: CASRDSGNTIYF.

Written as DNA, the CDR3 is TGTGCCAGCAGCCATCCATGGCCGGGTAGCCTCGTTGGTACAGATACGCAGTATTTT. As protein: CASSHPWPGSLVGTDTQYF. The rearrangement links TRBV4-2 to TRBJ2-3; no clear D. CDR3 length: 19 residues. Trimming cost V 3 bases and J 3 bases, with 25 bases left between them. CDR1 LGHNA and CDR2 YNFKEQ come from the germline V gene.

J is TRBJ2-3 and V is TRBV27; TRBD1 aligns across 7 bases. This CDR3 spans 16 amino acids. J lost 0 bases, V lost 6 bases, and 9 bases had no gene match. In germline, CDR1 is MNHEY, CDR2 SMNVEV (reference sequence). CDR3 nucleotide sequence: TGTGCCAGCAGACCGATCACAGGGGTGAGCACAGATACGCAGTATTTT. It is translated as CASRPITGVSTDTQYF.

This sequence joins TRBV27 and TRBJ1-1; 7 positions match TRBD1. This CDR3 has 13 residues. Germline loops: CDR1 MNHEY, CDR2 SMNVEV (reference sequence). V trimming: 6 bases; J trimming: 5 bases; junction bases outside the gene matches: 6. The CDR3 DNA follows: TGTGCCAGCAGCGAGGGGGCAAGGACTGAAGCTTTCTTT. Translating gives CASSEGARTEAFF.

This rearrangement joins TRBV28 to TRBJ2-5; the D gene is possibly TRBD2 (6 bases). Per germline, CDR1 MDHEN and CDR2 SYDVKM. V gave up 4 bases and J gave up 3 bases, with 12 bases separating them. The length of the CDR3 is 14 residues. The DNA for the CDR3 is TGTGCCAGCAGTTCGGGTGGAGGGGAAGAGACCCAGTACTTC. It yields the protein CASSSGGGEETQYF.

The genes are TRBV18 and TRBJ1-2; 7 bases fit TRBD1. V shed 5 bases, J shed 2 bases, and the junction held 5 bases outside the gene matches. This CDR3 spans 14 amino acids. The V gene's germline CDR1 is KGHSH and CDR2 LQKENI. CDR3 sequence (DNA): TGTGCCAGCTCAGACAGGGTCGCAAACTATGGCTACACCTTC. Residues: CASSDRVANYGYTF.

This clone was seen just once. The V and J genes are TRBV9 and TRBJ2-1, with 9 bases lining up with TRBD2. Germline V lookup: CDR1 SGDLS, CDR2 YYNGEE. The CDR3 loop spans 16 amino acids. J gave up 9 bases and V 2 bases, and 12 bases lay outside the gene matches. The CDR3 protein is CASSVGDSGRSLEQFF. The CDR3 coding sequence is TGTGCCAGCAGCGTCGGTGATAGCGGGAGAAGTCTTGAGCAGTTCTTC. Looking up the rest from reference TRBV9 and TRBJ2-1 gives the full variable domain: DSGVTQTPKHLITATGQRVTLRCSPRSGDLSVYWYQQSLDQGLQFLIQYYNGEERAKGNILERFSAQQFPDLHSELNLSSLELGDSALYFCASSVGDSGRSLEQFFGPGTRLTVL.

The chain employs TRBV25-1 and TRBJ2-3, with 8 nucleotides matching TRBD1. Trimming took 3 bases from V and 4 from J; bases not matched to a gene: 6. The CDR3 runs 15 residues. CDR1 and CDR2 (germline): MGHDK, SYGVNS. The CDR3: CASSDVQGAADTQYF. CDR3 DNA: TGTGCCAGCAGTGATGTGCAGGGGGCCGCAGATACGCAGTATTTT.

This sequence joins TRBV5-1 and TRBJ2-1, with 10 bases that match TRBD1. V shed 5 bases, J shed 6 bases, and the junction held 11 bases outside the gene matches. Looked up from germline, CDR1 is SGHRS and CDR2 is YFSETQ. The CDR3 length is 16 residues. The CDR3: CASRPTGQGRGNEQFF. The CDR3 DNA reads as TGCGCCAGCAGGCCTACGGGACAGGGGCGCGGCAATGAGCAGTTCTTC.

The CDR3 DNA reads TGTGCCAGCAGCCTAGGAGCCGGGACTGGCACATTGGGGCAGTACTTC. Translated, it gives CASSLGAGTGTLGQYF. The V gene is TRBV11-2, the J gene TRBJ2-7; D perhaps matches TRBD2 (6 bases). The CDR3 has 16 amino acids. Germline V CDR1 and CDR2: SGHAT, FQNNGV. Trimming took off 5 bases at V and 9 bases at J, with 26 bases between the two ends.

CDR3 sequence: CASRDGASGANVLTF. The CDR3 bases are TGTGCCAGCAGGGATGGGGCATCTGGGGCCAACGTCCTGACTTTC. The J gene is TRBJ2-6, the V gene TRBV6-5; D may be TRBD1 (5 bases). In germline, CDR1 is MNHEY, CDR2 SVGAGI. Trimming cost V 6 bases and J 1 base, with 10 bases left between them. The CDR3 consists of 15 residues.

The chain couples TRBV15 to TRBJ2-7; D is possibly TRBD1 (5 bases). Germline values: CDR1 LNHNV, CDR2 YYDKDF (reference sequence). The CDR3 length is 14 residues. V lost 0 bases, J lost 1 base, and 7 bases lay in between. CDR3 in DNA: TGTGCCACCAGCAGAGATGGGGCTTCCTACGAGCAGTACTTC. Amino acid sequence: CATSRDGASYEQYF.